Below are 28 T cell receptor beta chains sequenced from a single sample in a study of cytomegalovirus exposure and HLA in healthy donors (dated by TCRdb to about 2017). Library construction relied on the immunoSEQ multiplex PCR assay. For the multiplex PCR, a mixture combining 60 forward primers for TCR Vbeta segments and 13 reverse primers for TCR Jbeta segments was used. As stored in TCRdb, this immuneACCESS dataset retains in-frame rearrangements with V and J assigned. A fraction of the clones does not appear; measured against another copy, unresolved V genes explain less than half of the discrepancy, and the remainder lacks a known reason. For this sample the table gives under 200,000 clones, of which 65% to 90% were detected only once. Around 1.8% of the sample goes to the ten largest clones. The specimen was PBMCs. These receptors originate from a woman younger than 35 in good health and CMV-seronegative.

V is TRBV11-3 and J is TRBJ1-5, with D hard to call. The CDR3 contains 17 residues. In germline, CDR1 is SGHNT, CDR2 YENEEA. V was clipped by 0 bases and J by 1 base, with 13 bases between them. The CDR3 region is CASSLESAGRSNQPQHF. The CDR3 nucleotides are TGTGCCAGCAGCTTAGAATCCGCGGGAAGGAGCAATCAGCCCCAGCATTTT.

This clone was observed a few times. J is TRBJ1-5 and V is TRBV7-2, with 7 nucleotides matching TRBD1. J was trimmed by 2 bases and V by 2 bases; bases with no gene match: 9. The CDR3 length is 17 residues. CDR1 and CDR2 from the germline V gene are SGHTA and FQGNSA. The CDR3 bases are TGTGCCAGCAGCTTACAATTCAGACAGGGAGGCAATCAGCCCCAGCATTTT. It is translated as CASSLQFRQGGNQPQHF.

The gene calls are TRBV28 and TRBJ2-3, with 8 bases lining up with TRBD1. CDR3 length: 16 amino acids. The V segment lost 2 bases and the J segment 2 bases; nucleotides outside the gene matches: 6. Per germline, CDR1 MDHEN and CDR2 SYDVKM. The CDR3 DNA is TGTGCCAGCAGTTTAACTCCAGGGGGCATCACAGATACGCAGTATTTT. Translated, it gives CASSLTPGGITDTQYF.

This chain joins TRBV5-4 and TRBJ2-3; TRBD2 is a possible D gene (5 bases). CDR3 length equals 16 residues. V dropped 0 bases and J dropped 0 bases, with 11 bases sitting between them. Germline V gives CDR1 SGHNT, CDR2 YYREEE (reference sequence). CDR3 sequence (DNA): TGTGCCAGCAGCTTGGTGGAGGACTTTAGCACAGATACGCAGTATTTT. It translates to CASSLVEDFSTDTQYF.

The chain carries TRBV7-9 and TRBJ1-1; no clear D. CDR1 is SEHNR and CDR2 is FQNEAQ in the germline V gene (reference sequence). Trimming shortened V by 6 bases and J by 0 bases, and 5 bases separated the two germline ends. There are 12 residues in the CDR3. The CDR3 is CASRLMNTEAFF. The DNA for the CDR3 is TGTGCCAGCAGACTTATGAACACTGAAGCTTTCTTT.

As regards this clone: One end of the junction varies from germline; a read error may be responsible. The genes are TRBV7-9 and TRBJ2-7; weak D call: TRBD2 (6 bases). The length of the CDR3 is 12 residues. Looked up from germline, CDR1 is SEHNR and CDR2 is FQNEAQ (reference sequence). This CDR3 is CSSSYGTAEQYF. The CDR3 region has the DNA TGTTCCAGCAGCTACGGGACTGCCGAGCAGTACTTC.

This clone came up once. J is TRBJ1-4 and V is TRBV19; maybe TRBD1 (6 bases). V lost 0 bases and J 8 bases, leaving 16 bases between the germline ends. The CDR3 length is 16 residues. Per the germline V gene, CDR1 is LNHDA and CDR2 is SQIVND (reference sequence). CDR3 sequence (DNA): TGTGCCAGTAGTATAGATCGACGGCCAGGGGTAGAAAAACTGTTTTTT. Protein sequence: CASSIDRRPGVEKLFF.

This clone was recorded only once. The CDR3 protein is CASSQLSGGAVQYF. The CDR3 DNA reads as TGTGCCAGCAGTCAACTTAGCGGGGGGGCCGTGCAGTACTTC. V gene TRBV6-1 combines with J gene TRBJ2-7, with 11 bases matching TRBD2. Germline lookup yields CDR1 MNHNS and CDR2 SASEGT. CDR3 length: 14 residues. V dropped 5 bases and J dropped 9; count of bases not matched to a gene: 9.

The CDR3, as DNA: TGTGCCAGCTCACCGTCGACAGGGCCGAACACTGAAGCTTTCTTT. Translation: CASSPSTGPNTEAFF. The chain carries TRBV18 and TRBJ1-1; TRBD1 matches 7 bases. Per germline, CDR1 KGHSH and CDR2 LQKENI. V lost 3 bases to trimming and J lost 1 base; unmatched junction nucleotides: 5. This CDR3 comprises 15 residues.

The chain couples TRBV29-1 to TRBJ1-1; D might be TRBD1 (5 bases). CDR1 SQVTM and CDR2 ANQGSEA come from the germline V gene. V lost 7 bases, J lost 6 bases, and 12 bases lay in between. The CDR3 runs 11 residues. The CDR3 DNA is TGCAGCGGGGGGGAATGGGCTGAAGCTTTCTTT. Translating it yields CSGGEWAEAFF.

The rearrangement links TRBV29-1 to TRBJ1-1; D gene uncertain. The CDR3 consists of 11 residues. Germline CDR1 reads SQVTM; CDR2 reads ANQGSEA. V was clipped by 4 bases and J by 4 bases, with 7 bases between them. The chain's CDR3 is CSVVVSTEAFF. The DNA for the CDR3 is TGCAGCGTTGTGGTCAGCACTGAAGCTTTCTTT.

The chain uses TRBV30 and TRBJ1-3; D unclear. V lost 3 bases and J lost 3, with 6 bases in between. This CDR3 region has 12 residues. The V gene's germline CDR1 is GTSNPN and CDR2 SVGIG (reference sequence). The CDR3 DNA reads as TGTGCCTGGAGGCGTTTTGGAAACACCATATATTTT. It yields the protein CAWRRFGNTIYF.

This chain connects TRBV5-8 to TRBJ2-7; D not resolved. Germline values: CDR1 SGHTS, CDR2 YDEGEE. V lost 2 bases and J lost 2, with 8 bases in between. CDR3 length equals 13 residues. Here the CDR3 reads CASSFDTPYEQYF. The DNA for the CDR3 is TGTGCCAGCAGCTTCGACACTCCCTACGAGCAGTACTTC.

The genes are TRBV29-1 and TRBJ1-1; 11 bases are shared with TRBD1. The CDR3 is 13 amino acids. Germline V lookup: CDR1 SQVTM, CDR2 ANQGSEA. Trimming at V came to 3 bases and at J to 11 bases, leaving 8 bases not matched to a gene. The chain's CDR3 is CSVETDRGLGAFF. CDR3 bases: TGCAGCGTTGAGACGGACAGGGGGCTTGGTGCTTTCTTT.

The J gene is TRBJ1-2, the V gene TRBV5-4; no clear D gene. This CDR3 has 19 residues. Germline CDR1 reads SGHNT; CDR2 reads YYREEE (reference sequence). Trimming shortened V by 3 bases and J by 4 bases, and 28 bases separated the two germline ends. The CDR3 nucleotides are TGTGCCAGCAGCTCCCTCTTTCGGAGAGAGGGCCCGAATGGCTATGGCTACACCTTC. Protein: CASSSLFRREGPNGYGYTF. Full variable domain (missing parts from reference TRBV5-4 and TRBJ1-2): ETGVTQSPTHLIKTRGQQVTLRCSSQSGHNTVSWYQQALGQGPQFIFQYYREEENGRGNFPPRFSGLQFPNYSSELNVNALELDDSALYLCASSSLFRREGPNGYGYTFGSGTRLTVV.

The chain is built from TRBV5-4 and TRBJ1-1; 12 nucleotides agree with TRBD1. This CDR3 spans 17 amino acids. The V segment lost 4 bases and the J segment 2 bases; nucleotides outside the gene matches: 9. CDR1 and CDR2 from the germline V gene are SGHNT and YYREEE (reference sequence). DNA for the CDR3: TGTGCCAGCAGCATCGGGACAGGGGGCAGGATTAACACTGAAGCTTTCTTT. Encoded protein: CASSIGTGGRINTEAFF.

The J gene is TRBJ2-1, the V gene TRBV7-8; TRBD1 matches 7 bases. CDR3 length equals 14 residues. Germline CDR1 is SGHVS and CDR2 is FQNEAQ. V lost 4 bases, J lost 9 bases, and 9 bases stayed unmatched. The DNA of the CDR3 is TGTGCCAGCAGCTCCTTACAGGGGCCCATTGAGCAGTTCTTC. Translated, it gives CASSSLQGPIEQFF.

The chain links TRBV10-1 to TRBJ2-1; 9 positions match TRBD1. The V and J ends lost 2 bases and 7 bases, in that order; junction bases with no gene match: 6. Germline V CDR1 and CDR2: WNHNN, SYGVQD (reference sequence). The CDR3 sequence is 15 residues long. CDR3 amino acids: CASSERTGARNEQFF. The DNA of the CDR3 is TGCGCCAGCAGTGAGCGGACAGGGGCCCGTAATGAGCAGTTCTTC.

The chain is built from TRBV6-5 and TRBJ2-3; 12 nucleotides line up with TRBD2. CDR3 length: 15 amino acids. Germline CDR1 MNHEY, CDR2 SVGAGI. The trim removed 5 bases at V and 5 bases at J, leaving 5 bases unmatched. The CDR3 loop reads CASSILAGGVDTQYF. The DNA for the CDR3 is TGTGCCAGCAGTATACTAGCGGGGGGTGTAGATACGCAGTATTTT.

The genes are TRBV19 and TRBJ1-1; D possibly corresponds to TRBD1 (6 bases). Trimming pared 3 bases from V and 8 bases from J, leaving 13 bases between. Germline-derived CDR1 and CDR2 are LNHDA and SQIVND (reference sequence). CDR3 length: 13 amino acids. CDR3 residues: CASSIYRETEAFF. The DNA for the CDR3 is TGTGCCAGTAGTATCTACAGGGAAACGGAAGCTTTCTTT.

The V and J genes are TRBV30 and TRBJ1-3; 8 bases line up with TRBD1. The junction had 15 bases not matched to a gene; V was cut back by 5 bases and J by 6 bases. There are 16 residues in the CDR3. Germline-derived CDR1 and CDR2 are GTSNPN and SVGIG (reference sequence). CDR3 sequence (DNA): TGTGCCTGGTCCGTACGGAGGACAGGGAACATAAACACCATATATTTT. This translates into CAWSVRRTGNINTIYF.

The chain combines TRBV28 with TRBJ1-2; 9 bases match TRBD1. The CDR3 runs to 13 residues. Germline CDR1 reads MDHEN; CDR2 reads SYDVKM. V lost 6 bases, J lost 8 bases, and 7 bases stayed unmatched. CDR3 residues: CASRSGQGGGYTF. For the CDR3, the DNA is TGTGCCAGCAGGTCGGGACAGGGCGGGGGCTACACCTTC.

The gene calls are TRBV30 and TRBJ2-3; 10 bases map to TRBD2. Germline CDR1 GTSNPN, CDR2 SVGIG (reference sequence). J lost 2 bases, V lost 0 bases, and 5 bases had no gene match. The CDR3 length is 16 residues. DNA for the CDR3: TGTGCCTGGAGTGTAGGTCTAGCGGGGGTCACAGATACGCAGTATTTT. Translated: CAWSVGLAGVTDTQYF.

V is TRBV19 and J is TRBJ1-4; D is perhaps TRBD1 (5 bases). This CDR3 is 13 amino acids long. Germline V lookup: CDR1 LNHDA, CDR2 SQIVND (reference sequence). V was shortened by 11 bases and J by 3 bases, with 13 bases between the two germline ends. The CDR3 protein is CASGQGSNEKLFF. CDR3 DNA sequence: TGTGCCTCCGGCCAGGGTTCTAATGAAAAACTGTTTTTT.

The chain combines TRBV5-4 with TRBJ2-7; possibly TRBD1 for D (5 bases). This CDR3 is built from 16 residues. Germline lookup yields CDR1 SGHNT and CDR2 YYREEE (reference sequence). Trimming left V 0 bases short and J 1 base short, with 14 bases between. CDR3 amino acids: CASSLGPLTESYEQYF. The CDR3 DNA sequence: TGTGCCAGCAGCTTGGGGCCCCTGACAGAATCCTACGAGCAGTACTTC.

The V call is TRBV6-4, the J call TRBJ2-3; 7 nucleotides align to TRBD2. The CDR3 is 14 residues long. V was pared by 6 bases and J by 2 bases, with 5 bases of the junction left unmatched. Germline CDR1 is MRHNA and CDR2 is SNTAGT. The CDR3 DNA reads as TGTGCCAGCAGGGAGCGGGGCCCCACAGATACGCAGTATTTT. This codes for CASRERGPTDTQYF.

The chain employs TRBV6-1 and TRBJ2-7, with a possible D match to TRBD1 (6 bases). The CDR3 runs 14 residues. Trimming cost V 4 bases and J 6 bases, with 16 bases left between them. Germline V lookup: CDR1 MNHNS, CDR2 SASEGT. CDR3 nucleotide sequence: TGTGCCAGCAGTGGCACAGGGAGTCCCATCGAGCAGTACTTC. It is translated as CASSGTGSPIEQYF.

The chain couples TRBV5-6 to TRBJ2-2, with 9 bases identical to TRBD1. The V gene's germline CDR1 is SGHDT and CDR2 YYEEEE. The CDR3 covers 16 residues. Unmatched junction bases numbered 6, after V lost 0 bases and J lost 6 bases. CDR3 protein: CASSLVRTGAPGELFF. The CDR3 nucleotides read TGTGCCAGCAGCTTGGTAAGGACAGGGGCGCCCGGGGAGCTGTTTTTT.